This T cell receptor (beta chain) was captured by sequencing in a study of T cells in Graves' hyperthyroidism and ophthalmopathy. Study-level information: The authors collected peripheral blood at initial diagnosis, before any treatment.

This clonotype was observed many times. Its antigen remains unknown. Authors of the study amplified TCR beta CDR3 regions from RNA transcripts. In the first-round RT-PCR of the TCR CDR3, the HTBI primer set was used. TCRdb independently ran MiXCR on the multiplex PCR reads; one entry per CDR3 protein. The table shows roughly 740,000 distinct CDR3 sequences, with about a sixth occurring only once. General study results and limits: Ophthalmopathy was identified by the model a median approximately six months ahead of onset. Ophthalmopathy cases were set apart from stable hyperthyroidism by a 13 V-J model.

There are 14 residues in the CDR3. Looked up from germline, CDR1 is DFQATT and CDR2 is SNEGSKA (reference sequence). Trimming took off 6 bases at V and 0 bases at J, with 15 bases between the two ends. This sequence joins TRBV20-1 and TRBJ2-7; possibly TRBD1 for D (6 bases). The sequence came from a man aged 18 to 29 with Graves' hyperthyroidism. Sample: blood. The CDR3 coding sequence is TGCAGTGCCTCAGTCGGGACACTCTCCTACGAGCAGTACTTC. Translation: CSASVGTLSYEQYF.